The clone carrying this TCR beta chain showed up many times. The data belong to a study of neurological immune-mediated disorders. TCRdb used MiXCR to reprocess the 5' RACE reads, holding one entry per CDR3 protein. Of under 100,000 distinct CDR3 sequences detected, approximately 4.6% appear once; the ten largest clones hold around 6%. Time point indicated: longitudinal time-point 3. Sample: PBMCs. The clonotype originates from a woman in her sixties or seventies with multiple sclerosis.

The CDR3 loop reads CSVVPGQGRTEAFF. The CDR3 coding sequence is TGCAGCGTTGTCCCGGGACAGGGGAGGACTGAAGCTTTCTTT. The chain links TRBV29-1 to TRBJ1-1; 10 bases are a match to TRBD1. The V segment lost 4 bases and the J segment 5 bases; nucleotides outside the gene matches: 7. The CDR3 has 14 residues. The germline V gene has CDR1 SQVTM and CDR2 ANQGSEA.